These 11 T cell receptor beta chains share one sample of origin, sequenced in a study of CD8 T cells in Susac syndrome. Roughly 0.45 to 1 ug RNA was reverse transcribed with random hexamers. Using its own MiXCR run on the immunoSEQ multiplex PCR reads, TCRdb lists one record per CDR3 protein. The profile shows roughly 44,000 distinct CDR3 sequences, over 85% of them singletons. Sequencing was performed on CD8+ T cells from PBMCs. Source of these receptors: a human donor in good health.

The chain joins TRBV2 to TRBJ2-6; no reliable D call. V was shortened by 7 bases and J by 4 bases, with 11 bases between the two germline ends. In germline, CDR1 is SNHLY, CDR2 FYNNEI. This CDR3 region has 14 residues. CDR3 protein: CASINPSGANVLTF. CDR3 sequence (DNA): TGTGCCAGCATCAACCCGTCCGGGGCCAACGTCCTGACTTTC.

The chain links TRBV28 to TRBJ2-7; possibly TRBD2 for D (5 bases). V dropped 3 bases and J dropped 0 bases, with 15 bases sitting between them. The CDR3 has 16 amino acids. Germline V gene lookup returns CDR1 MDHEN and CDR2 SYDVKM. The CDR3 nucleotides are TGTGCCAGCAGTTTGACCCTCCGGGATAGCTCCTACGAGCAGTACTTC. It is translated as CASSLTLRDSSYEQYF.

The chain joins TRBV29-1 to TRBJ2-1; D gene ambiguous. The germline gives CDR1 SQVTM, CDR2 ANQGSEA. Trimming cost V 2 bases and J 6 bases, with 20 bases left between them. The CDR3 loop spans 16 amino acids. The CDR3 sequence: CSVEYGGYGPANEQFF. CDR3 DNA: TGCAGCGTTGAATATGGTGGCTACGGGCCCGCCAATGAGCAGTTCTTC.

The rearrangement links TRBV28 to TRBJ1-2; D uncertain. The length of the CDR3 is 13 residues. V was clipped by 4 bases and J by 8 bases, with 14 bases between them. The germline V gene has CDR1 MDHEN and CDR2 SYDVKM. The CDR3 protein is CASSSQEGRGYTF. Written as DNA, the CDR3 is TGTGCCAGCAGTTCCCAAGAGGGTAGAGGCTACACCTTC.

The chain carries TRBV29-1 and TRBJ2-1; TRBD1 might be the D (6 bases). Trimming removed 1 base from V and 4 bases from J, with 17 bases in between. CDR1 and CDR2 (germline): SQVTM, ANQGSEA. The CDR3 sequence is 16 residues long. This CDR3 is CSVEVGWGTYYNEQFF. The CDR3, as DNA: TGCAGCGTTGAAGTGGGTTGGGGGACATATTACAATGAGCAGTTCTTC.

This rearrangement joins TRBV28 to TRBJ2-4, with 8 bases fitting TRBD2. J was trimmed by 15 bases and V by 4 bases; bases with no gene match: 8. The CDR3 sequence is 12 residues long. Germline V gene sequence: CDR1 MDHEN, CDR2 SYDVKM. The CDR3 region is CASSSRAGVGYF. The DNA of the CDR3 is TGTGCCAGCAGTTCGAGAGCGGGGGTCGGGTACTTC.

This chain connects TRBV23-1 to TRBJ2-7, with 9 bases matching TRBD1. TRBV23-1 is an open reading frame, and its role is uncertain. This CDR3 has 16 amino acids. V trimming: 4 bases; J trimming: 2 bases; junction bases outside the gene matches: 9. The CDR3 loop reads CASSPRDREAAYEQYF. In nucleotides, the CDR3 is TGCGCCAGCAGTCCTCGGGACAGGGAAGCAGCCTACGAGCAGTACTTC.

CDR3 sequence (DNA): TGTGCCAGCAGTCCCCTAGTCACAGATACGCAGTATTTT. Protein product: CASSPLVTDTQYF. The chain links TRBV27 to TRBJ2-3; D is unclear. The CDR3 is 13 amino acids. Per the germline V gene, CDR1 is MNHEY and CDR2 is SMNVEV (reference sequence). Trimming stripped 5 bases from V and 2 bases from J, with 8 bases between.

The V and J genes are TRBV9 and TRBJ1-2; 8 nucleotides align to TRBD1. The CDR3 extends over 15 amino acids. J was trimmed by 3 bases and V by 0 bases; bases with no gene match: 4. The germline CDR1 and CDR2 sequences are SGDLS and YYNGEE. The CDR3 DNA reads TGTGCCAGCAGCGTAGCGACAGGGGACGACTATGGCTACACCTTC. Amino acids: CASSVATGDDYGYTF. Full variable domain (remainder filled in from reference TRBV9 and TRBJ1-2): DSGVTQTPKHLITATGQRVTLRCSPRSGDLSVYWYQQSLDQGLQFLIQYYNGEERAKGNILERFSAQQFPDLHSELNLSSLELGDSALYFCASSVATGDDYGYTFGSGTRLTVV.

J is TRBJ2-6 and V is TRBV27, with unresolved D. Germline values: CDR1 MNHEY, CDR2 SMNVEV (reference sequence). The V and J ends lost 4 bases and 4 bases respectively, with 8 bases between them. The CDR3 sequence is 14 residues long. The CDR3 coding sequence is TGTGCCAGCAGTTGGGTCGGGGGGGCCAACGTCCTGACTTTC. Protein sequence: CASSWVGGANVLTF.

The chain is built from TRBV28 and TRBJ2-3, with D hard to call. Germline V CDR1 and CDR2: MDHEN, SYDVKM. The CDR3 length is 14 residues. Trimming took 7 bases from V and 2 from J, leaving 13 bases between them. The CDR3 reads CASTLRALTDTQYF. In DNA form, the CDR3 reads TGTGCCAGCACCCTTAGGGCGCTCACAGATACGCAGTATTTT.